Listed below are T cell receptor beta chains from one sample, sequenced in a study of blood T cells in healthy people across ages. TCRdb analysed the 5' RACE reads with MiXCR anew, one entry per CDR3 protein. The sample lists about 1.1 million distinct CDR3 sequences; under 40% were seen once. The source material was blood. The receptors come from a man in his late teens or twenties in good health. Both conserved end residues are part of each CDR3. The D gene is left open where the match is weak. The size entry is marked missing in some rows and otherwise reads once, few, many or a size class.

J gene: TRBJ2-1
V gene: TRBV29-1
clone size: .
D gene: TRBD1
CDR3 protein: CSVLSGQGIHNEQFF
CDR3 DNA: TGCAGCGTCCTCTCGGGACAGGGGATACACAATGAGCAGTTCTTC

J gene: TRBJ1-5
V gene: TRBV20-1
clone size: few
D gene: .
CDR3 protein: CSAMGGFGQPQHF
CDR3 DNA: TGCAGTGCCATGGGAGGTTTCGGTCAGCCCCAGCATTTT

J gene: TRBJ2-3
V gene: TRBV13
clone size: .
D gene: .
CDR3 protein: CASSLVVTEIRTDTQYF
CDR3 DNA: TGTGCCAGCAGCTTAGTTGTGACCGAGATTCGCACAGATACGCAGTATTTT

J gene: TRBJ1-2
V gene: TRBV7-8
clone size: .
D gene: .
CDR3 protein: CASSPRTEYYGYTF
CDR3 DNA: TGTGCCAGCAGCCCGAGGACCGAGTACTATGGCTACACCTTC

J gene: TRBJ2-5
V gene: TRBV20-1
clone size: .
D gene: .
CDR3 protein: CSAPEYQETQYF
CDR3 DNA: TGCAGTGCCCCCGAGTACCAAGAGACCCAGTACTTC

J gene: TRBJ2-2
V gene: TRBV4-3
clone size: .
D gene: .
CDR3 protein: CASSQEGPAGAYTGELFF
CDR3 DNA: TGCGCCAGCAGCCAAGAAGGACCTGCGGGCGCCTACACCGGGGAGCTGTTTTTT

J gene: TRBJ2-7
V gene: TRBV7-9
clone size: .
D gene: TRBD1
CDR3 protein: CASEAGTGGYEQYF
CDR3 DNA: TGTGCCAGCGAAGCCGGGACAGGGGGCTACGAGCAGTACTTC

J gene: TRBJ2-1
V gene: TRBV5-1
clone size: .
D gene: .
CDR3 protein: CASSLATPTSIALHGNEQFF
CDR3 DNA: TGCGCCAGCAGCTTGGCCACCCCAACTAGTATAGCACTCCATGGAAATGAGCAGTTCTTC

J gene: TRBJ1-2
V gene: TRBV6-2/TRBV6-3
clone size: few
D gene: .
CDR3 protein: CASSYPEYGYTF
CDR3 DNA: TGTGCCAGCAGTTATCCAGAGTATGGCTACACCTTC

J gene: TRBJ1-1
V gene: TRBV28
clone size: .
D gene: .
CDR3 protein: CASSPDRTRKYTETFF
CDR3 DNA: TGTGCCAGCAGTCCGGATCGGACACGAAAGTACACTGAAACTTTCTTT

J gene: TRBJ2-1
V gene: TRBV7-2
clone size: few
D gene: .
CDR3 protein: CASSRPNNNEQFF
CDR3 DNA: TGTGCCAGCAGCCGCCCCAACAACAATGAGCAGTTCTTC

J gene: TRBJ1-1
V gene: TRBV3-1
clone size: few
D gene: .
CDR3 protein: CASSQLTEAFF
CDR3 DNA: TGTGCCAGCAGCCAGCTCACTGAAGCTTTCTTT

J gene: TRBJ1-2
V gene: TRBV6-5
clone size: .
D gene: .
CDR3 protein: CASSSRDFEYGYTF
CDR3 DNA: TGTGCCAGCAGTTCCCGGGACTTTGAATACGGCTACACCTTC

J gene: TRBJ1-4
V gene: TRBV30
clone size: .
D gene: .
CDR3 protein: CAWSVPGTNEKLFF
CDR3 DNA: TGTGCCTGGAGTGTTCCTGGCACTAATGAAAAACTGTTTTTT

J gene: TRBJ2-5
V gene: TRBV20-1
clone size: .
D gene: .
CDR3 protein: CSARTVQETQYF
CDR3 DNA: TGCAGTGCTAGGACCGTTCAAGAGACCCAGTACTTC

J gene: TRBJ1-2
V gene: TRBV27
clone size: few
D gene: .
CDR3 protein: CASSSLRGIAYGYTF
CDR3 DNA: TGTGCCAGCAGTTCCCTCAGGGGAATAGCCTATGGCTACACCTTC

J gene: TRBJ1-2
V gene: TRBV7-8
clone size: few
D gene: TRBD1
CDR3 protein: CASSLARQGGYGYTF
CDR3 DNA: TGTGCCAGCAGCTTAGCAAGGCAGGGGGGCTATGGCTACACCTTC

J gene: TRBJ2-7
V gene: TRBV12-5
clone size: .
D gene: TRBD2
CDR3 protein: CASGLVGLAGPSSYNEQYF
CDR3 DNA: TGTGCTAGTGGTTTGGTAGGACTAGCGGGGCCCAGCTCCTACAATGAGCAGTACTTC

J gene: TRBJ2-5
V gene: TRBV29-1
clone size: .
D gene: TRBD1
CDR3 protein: CSVGGQGANQETQYF
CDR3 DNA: TGCAGCGTTGGAGGGCAGGGGGCAAACCAAGAGACCCAGTACTTC

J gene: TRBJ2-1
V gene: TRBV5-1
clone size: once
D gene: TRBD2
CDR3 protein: CASSLRGGWNEQFF
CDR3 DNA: TGCGCCAGCAGCTTAAGGGGAGGGTGGAATGAGCAGTTCTTC

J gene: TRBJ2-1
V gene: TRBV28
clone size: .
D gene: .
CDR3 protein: CASSQMKAGEQFF
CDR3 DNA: TGTGCCAGCAGTCAGATGAAAGCGGGCGAGCAGTTCTTC

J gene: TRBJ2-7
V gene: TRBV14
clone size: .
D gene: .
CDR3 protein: CASGVAINEQYF
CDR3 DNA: TGTGCCAGCGGAGTTGCTATCAATGAGCAGTACTTC

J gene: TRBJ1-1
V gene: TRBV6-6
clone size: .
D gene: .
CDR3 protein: CASGELRRRAFF
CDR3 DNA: TGTGCCAGCGGGGAACTAAGGAGGCGAGCTTTCTTT

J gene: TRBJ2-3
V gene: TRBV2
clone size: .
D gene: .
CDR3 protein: CASSELRRDTQYF
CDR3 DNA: TGTGCCAGCAGTGAGTTGAGACGAGATACGCAGTATTTT

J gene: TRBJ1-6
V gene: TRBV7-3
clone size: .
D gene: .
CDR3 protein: CASSLAGRSNSPLHF
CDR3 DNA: TGTGCCAGCAGCTTGGCAGGGCGAAGTAATTCACCCCTCCACTTT

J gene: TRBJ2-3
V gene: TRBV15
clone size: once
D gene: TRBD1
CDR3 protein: CATSRAGGADTQYF
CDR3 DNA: TGTGCCACCAGCAGGGCAGGGGGTGCAGATACGCAGTATTTT

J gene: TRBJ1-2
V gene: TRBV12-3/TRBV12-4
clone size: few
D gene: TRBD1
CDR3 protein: CASSFGQDYYGYTF
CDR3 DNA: TGTGCCAGCAGTTTCGGACAGGATTACTATGGCTACACCTTC

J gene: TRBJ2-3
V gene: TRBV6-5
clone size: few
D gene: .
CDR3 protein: CASSYSTSGRTDTQYF
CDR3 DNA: TGTGCCAGCAGTTACTCAACTTCGGGTAGGACAGATACGCAGTATTTT

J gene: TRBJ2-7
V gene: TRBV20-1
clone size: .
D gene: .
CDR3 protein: CSARGADGFYEQYF
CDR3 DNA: TGCAGTGCTAGAGGTGCGGACGGTTTCTACGAGCAGTACTTC

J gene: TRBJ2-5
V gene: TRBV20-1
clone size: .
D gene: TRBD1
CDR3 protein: CSAVGQGGTGTQYF
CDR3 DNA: TGCAGTGCCGTTGGACAGGGGGGGACTGGGACCCAGTACTTC

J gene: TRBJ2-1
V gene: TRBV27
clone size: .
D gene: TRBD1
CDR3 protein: CTSTLGQGAGNEQFF
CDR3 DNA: TGTACCAGCACTCTCGGCCAGGGGGCGGGCAATGAGCAGTTCTTC

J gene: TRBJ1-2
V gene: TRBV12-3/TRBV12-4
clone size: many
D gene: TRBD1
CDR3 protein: CASSLGQGDYGYTF
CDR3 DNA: TGTGCCAGCAGCCTTGGACAGGGTGACTATGGCTACACCTTC

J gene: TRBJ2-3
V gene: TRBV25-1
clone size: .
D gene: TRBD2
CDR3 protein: CASSDPRLAGGTDTQYF
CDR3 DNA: TGTGCCAGCAGTGATCCAAGACTAGCGGGGGGCACAGATACGCAGTATTTT

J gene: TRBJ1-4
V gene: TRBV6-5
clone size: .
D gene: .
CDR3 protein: CASSYSGLNEKLFF
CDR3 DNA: TGTGCCAGCAGTTACTCGGGACTGAATGAAAAACTGTTTTTT

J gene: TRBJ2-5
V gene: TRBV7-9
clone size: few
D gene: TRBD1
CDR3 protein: CASSRKDRDQETQYF
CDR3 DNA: TGTGCCAGCAGCCGAAAGGACAGGGACCAAGAGACCCAGTACTTC

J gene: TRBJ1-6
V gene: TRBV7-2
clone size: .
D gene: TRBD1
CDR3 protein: CASSLGTGASPLHF
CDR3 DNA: TGTGCCAGCAGCTTAGGGACAGGGGCTTCACCCCTCCACTTT

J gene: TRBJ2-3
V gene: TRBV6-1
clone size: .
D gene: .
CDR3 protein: CASSQLRVRRGPAPNTQYF
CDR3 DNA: TGTGCCAGCAGTCAACTGAGGGTTAGGCGGGGGCCAGCCCCGAATACGCAGTATTTT

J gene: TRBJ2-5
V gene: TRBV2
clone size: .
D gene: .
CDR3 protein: CASSEALRALQYF
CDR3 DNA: TGTGCCAGCAGTGAAGCGCTAAGGGCTCTCCAGTACTTC

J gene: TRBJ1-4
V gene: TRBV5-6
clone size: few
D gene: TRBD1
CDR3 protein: CASSEGTVNEKLFF
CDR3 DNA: TGTGCCAGCAGCGAGGGGACAGTTAATGAAAAACTGTTTTTT

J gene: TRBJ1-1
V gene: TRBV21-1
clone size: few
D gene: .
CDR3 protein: CASKGGLGDTEAFF
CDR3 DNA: TGTGCCAGCAAGGGGGGCCTTGGGGACACTGAAGCTTTCTTT

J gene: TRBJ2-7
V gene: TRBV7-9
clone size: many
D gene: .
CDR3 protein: CASSLYPYEQYF
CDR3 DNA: TGTGCCAGCAGCTTATACCCCTACGAGCAGTACTTC

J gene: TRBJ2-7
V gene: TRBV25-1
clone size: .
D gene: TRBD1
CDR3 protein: CASSRGQGIYEQYF
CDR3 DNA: TGTGCCAGCAGTAGAGGACAGGGGATCTACGAGCAGTACTTC